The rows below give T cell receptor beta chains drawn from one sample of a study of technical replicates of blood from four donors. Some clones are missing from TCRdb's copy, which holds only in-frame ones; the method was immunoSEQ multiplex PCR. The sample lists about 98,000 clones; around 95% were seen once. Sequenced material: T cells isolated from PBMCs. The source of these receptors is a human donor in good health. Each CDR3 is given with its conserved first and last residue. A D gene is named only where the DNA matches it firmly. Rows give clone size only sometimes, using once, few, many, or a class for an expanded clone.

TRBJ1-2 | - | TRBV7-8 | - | TGTGCCAGCAGCCAACAGGGTGGCTATGGCTACACCTTC | CASSQQGGYGYTF
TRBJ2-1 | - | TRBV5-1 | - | TGCGCCAGCAGCCTACCTAGCCGGGGGGCCAATGAGCAGTTCTTC | CASSLPSRGANEQFF
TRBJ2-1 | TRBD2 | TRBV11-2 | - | TGTGCCAGCAGCCAGACTAGCTGGACCTACAATGAGCAGTTCTTC | CASSQTSWTYNEQFF
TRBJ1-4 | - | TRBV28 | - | TGTGCCAGCAGAGGGGTCCTTCTAAATGAAAAACTGTTTTTT | CASRGVLLNEKLFF
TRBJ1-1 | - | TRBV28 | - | TGTGCCAGCAGCCCATACCCCCTAGACAGATCGAACACTGAAGCTTTCTTT | CASSPYPLDRSNTEAFF
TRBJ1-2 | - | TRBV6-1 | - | TGTGCCAGCAGTGAATATCGGCAACTAAACCGCGAGGGCTACACCTTC | CASSEYRQLNREGYTF
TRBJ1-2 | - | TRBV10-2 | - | TGCGCCTCACAGGGACCTAACTATGGCTACACCTTC | CASQGPNYGYTF
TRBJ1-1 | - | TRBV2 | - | TGTGCCAGCAGTGATGTCAGGTCGCTCACTGAAGCTTTCTTT | CASSDVRSLTEAFF
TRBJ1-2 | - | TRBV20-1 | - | TGCAGTCCCGGCGAGGATGGCTACACCTTC | CSPGEDGYTF
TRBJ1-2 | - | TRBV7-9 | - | TGTGCCAGCAGCTTATTTGGGGGCGCTAACTATGGCTACACCTTC | CASSLFGGANYGYTF
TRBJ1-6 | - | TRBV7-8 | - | TGTGCCAGCAGCTTAGGACTCCCAAGCTCCTATAATTCACCCCTCCACTTT | CASSLGLPSSYNSPLHF
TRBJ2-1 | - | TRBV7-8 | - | TGTGCCAGCAGCCCTCGAGGGTTCAATGAGCAGTTCTTC | CASSPRGFNEQFF
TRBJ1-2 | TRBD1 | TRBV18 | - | TGTGCCAGCTCACCAGGGACAGCACTCTATGGCTACACCTTC | CASSPGTALYGYTF
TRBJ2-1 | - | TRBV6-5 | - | TGTGCCAGCAGCTACGCGTTAGGGGGCAATGAGCAGTTCTTC | CASSYALGGNEQFF
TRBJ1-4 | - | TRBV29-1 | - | TGCAGCGTAGGGAGAACTAATGAAAAACTGTTTTTT | CSVGRTNEKLFF
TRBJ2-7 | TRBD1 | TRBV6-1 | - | TGTGCCAGCATGGGGACAGGTTTGTGGCCCTACGAGCAGTACTTC | CASMGTGLWPYEQYF
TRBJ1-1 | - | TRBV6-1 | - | TGTGCCAGCAGTAGCAGGGCTTCCACTGAAGCTTTCTTT | CASSSRASTEAFF
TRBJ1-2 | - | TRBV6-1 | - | TGTGCCAGCAGTGAAGCGACCGGGTTCTATGGCTACACCTTC | CASSEATGFYGYTF
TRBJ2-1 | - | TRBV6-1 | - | TGTGCCAGCAGTGTCCAAGCTTCGGAGCAGTTCTTC | CASSVQASEQFF
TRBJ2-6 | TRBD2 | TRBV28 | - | TGTGCCAGCAGTATTACGGGACTAGCGGACTCTACCCGCTCTGGGGCCAACGTCCTGACTTTC | CASSITGLADSTRSGANVLTF
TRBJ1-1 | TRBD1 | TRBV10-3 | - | TGTGCCACGGGGACAGGGGGCTGGGTGAACACTGAAGCTTTCTTT | CATGTGGWVNTEAFF
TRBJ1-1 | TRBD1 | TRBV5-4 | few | TGTGCCAGCACCAGGGGGACTGAAGCTTTCTTT | CASTRGTEAFF
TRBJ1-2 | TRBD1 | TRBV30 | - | TGTGCCTGGAGTATCGGACAGGGACATGTCTATGGCTACACCTTC | CAWSIGQGHVYGYTF
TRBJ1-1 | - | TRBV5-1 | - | TGCGCCAGCAGCGCACCCCGGGACACCGGGAACACTGAAGCTTTCTTT | CASSAPRDTGNTEAFF
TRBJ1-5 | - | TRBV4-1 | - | TGCGCCAGCAGCAAAAGGGCAGGGGACCTTAGCAATCAGCCCCAGCATTTT | CASSKRAGDLSNQPQHF
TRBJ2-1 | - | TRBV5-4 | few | TGTGCCAGCAGCCCCGCTGGGGTAGCGGACCCCTACAATGAGCAGTTCTTC | CASSPAGVADPYNEQFF
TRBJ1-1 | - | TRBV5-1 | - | TGCGCCAGCAGCTTACAGAACACTGAAGCTTTCTTT | CASSLQNTEAFF
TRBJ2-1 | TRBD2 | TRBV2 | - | TGTGCCAGCAATAGCGGGAGGGCCGCCTACAATGAGCAGTTCTTC | CASNSGRAAYNEQFF
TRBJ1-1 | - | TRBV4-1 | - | TGCGCCAGCACCAGAAGCGAGGTCTTAATCATGAACACTGAAGCTTTCTTT | CASTRSEVLIMNTEAFF